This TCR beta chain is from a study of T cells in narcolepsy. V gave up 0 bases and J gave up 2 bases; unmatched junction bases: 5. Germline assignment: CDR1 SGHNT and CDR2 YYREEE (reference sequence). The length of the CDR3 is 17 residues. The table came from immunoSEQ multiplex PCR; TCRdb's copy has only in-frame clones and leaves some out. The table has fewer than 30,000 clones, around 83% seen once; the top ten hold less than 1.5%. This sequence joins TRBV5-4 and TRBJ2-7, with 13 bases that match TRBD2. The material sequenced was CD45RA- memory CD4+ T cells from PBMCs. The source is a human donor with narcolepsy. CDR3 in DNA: TGTGCCAGCAGCTTGGCGGGACTAGCGGGGATTACCTACGAGCAGTACTTC. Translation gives CASSLAGLAGITYEQYF.